The 24 T cell receptor beta chains reported below all come from one sample, sequenced in a study of blood T cell repertoires in COVID-19. Profiled with immunoSEQ multiplex PCR; TCRdb holds only in-frame clones, not every one. The data contain about 74,000 clones, around four fifths of them seen just once; the ten biggest clones take up approximately 35%. The sample comprised peripheral blood. The receptors derive from a man aged 65-85 years with acute or convalescent COVID-19.

This clone was recorded a few times. This rearrangement joins TRBV29-1 to TRBJ2-1; 16 nucleotides line up with TRBD2. The CDR3 spans 15 residues. Germline-derived CDR1 and CDR2 are SQVTM and ANQGSEA. After removal of 6 bases from V and 12 bases from J, the junction contained 11 bases not matched to a gene. DNA of the CDR3: TGCAGCGTGGACGGGACTAGCGGGAGGGCCGGAGGGCAGTTCTTC. The encoded protein is CSVDGTSGRAGGQFF.

The chain has TRBV9 and TRBJ2-1, with 8 bases fitting TRBD2. The CDR3 has 14 residues. J was trimmed by 6 bases and V by 7 bases; bases with no gene match: 9. Germline V gene data show CDR1 as SGDLS and CDR2 as YYNGEE. This CDR3 reads CASGLLAVRNEQFF. DNA of the CDR3: TGTGCCAGCGGGTTACTAGCGGTCCGCAATGAGCAGTTCTTC.

Regarding this clone: This sample includes further DNA sequences coding for the same CDR3. The chain combines TRBV5-1 with TRBJ1-2; 7 nucleotides agree with TRBD1. The germline CDR1 and CDR2 sequences are SGHRS and YFSETQ. The CDR3 sequence is 14 residues long. J lost 2 bases, V lost 4 bases, and 5 bases had no gene match. CDR3 bases: TGCGCCAGCAGCCTTGGACAGGACAACTATGGCTACACCTTC. Its protein product is CASSLGQDNYGYTF.

V gene TRBV7-9 combines with J gene TRBJ2-1, with 8 bases fitting TRBD2. The germline gives CDR1 SEHNR, CDR2 FQNEAQ (reference sequence). V was clipped by 8 bases and J by 6 bases; unmatched bases: 9. CDR3 length: 14 residues. For the CDR3, the DNA is TGTGCCAGCCGCACCAGCGGGGGTTCCAATGAGCAGTTCTTC. This sequence encodes CASRTSGGSNEQFF.

The chain recombines TRBV28 with TRBJ2-2; D unresolved. The germline V and J ends were trimmed by 5 bases and 0 bases, with 22 bases remaining between them. The CDR3 runs to 19 residues. In germline, CDR1 is MDHEN, CDR2 SYDVKM. The CDR3 nucleotides are TGTGCCAGCAGTCCCCTGTTAGTGCGAGCGCTCACGAACACCGGGGAGCTGTTTTTT. This encodes CASSPLLVRALTNTGELFF.

J is TRBJ2-7 and V is TRBV7-6; D uncertain. Germline V gene lookup returns CDR1 SGHVS and CDR2 FNYEAQ. This CDR3 comprises 11 residues. Trimming pared 5 bases from V and 6 bases from J, leaving 8 bases between. This CDR3 is CASSLSLEQYF. The DNA of the CDR3 is TGTGCCAGCAGCCTCAGTCTCGAGCAGTACTTC.

The V call is TRBV6-5, the J call TRBJ2-3; D call uncertain. The CDR3 is 11 amino acids. Germline CDR1 MNHEY, CDR2 SVGAGI. The germline V and J ends were trimmed by 6 bases and 5 bases, with 6 bases remaining between them. CDR3 region: CASRAIDTQYF. The CDR3 bases are TGTGCCAGCAGGGCAATAGATACGCAGTATTTT.

This chain connects TRBV4-1 to TRBJ2-7; D might be TRBD1 (5 bases). The ends were cut back, 4 bases at V and 2 bases at J, with 12 bases in the middle. Germline CDR1 reads MGHRA; CDR2 reads YSYEKL. The CDR3 contains 14 residues. Here the CDR3 DNA reads TGCGCCAGCAGCCCTTACCTCAGGGCCTACGAGCAGTACTTC. Translated: CASSPYLRAYEQYF.

The chain employs TRBV7-3 and TRBJ1-2, with 10 nucleotides matching TRBD1. The CDR3 is 15 amino acids. CDR1 is SGHTA and CDR2 is FQGTGA in the germline V gene. V dropped 6 bases and J dropped 5; count of bases not matched to a gene: 9. The CDR3 protein is CASSSRQGAKYGYTF. The CDR3 DNA reads as TGTGCCAGCAGTAGCCGACAGGGGGCAAAGTATGGCTACACCTTC.

The chain employs TRBV28 and TRBJ2-7; a possible D gene is TRBD1 (7 bases). The CDR3 totals 17 residues. Trimming left V 4 bases short and J 4 bases short, with 23 bases between. Germline CDR1 and CDR2: MDHEN and SYDVKM. The CDR3 coding sequence is TGTGCCAGCAGTTCCCTTACCGAGGCGGGACAGAGGTACGAGCAGTACTTC. Translation: CASSSLTEAGQRYEQYF.

This rearrangement joins TRBV5-4 to TRBJ2-7; the match to TRBD2 covers 13 bases. The CDR3 loop spans 18 amino acids. The J segment lost 4 bases and the V segment lost 0 bases, leaving 10 bases of the junction unmatched. Germline V gene sequence: CDR1 SGHNT, CDR2 YYREEE (reference sequence). The chain's CDR3 is CASSLGSGLAGNRYEQYF. The CDR3, as DNA: TGTGCCAGCAGCTTGGGGTCGGGACTAGCGGGAAATCGGTACGAGCAGTACTTC.

This clone appeared a few times. The chain employs TRBV7-2 and TRBJ1-1, with D possibly being TRBD1 (5 bases). V lost 0 bases, J lost 8 bases, and 10 bases lay in between. The V gene's germline CDR1 is SGHTA and CDR2 FQGNSA. The CDR3 is made up of 13 amino acids. The CDR3 region has the DNA TGTGCCAGCAGCTTAGCTTGGAGGGGAGAAGCTTTCTTT. It translates to CASSLAWRGEAFF.

This chain uses TRBV6-5 with TRBJ2-5; D uncertain. Looked up from germline, CDR1 is MNHEY and CDR2 is SVGAGI. The V and J ends lost 0 bases and 5 bases respectively, with 13 bases between them. This CDR3 region has 15 residues. CDR3: CASSYSLGVSETQYF. CDR3 coding DNA: TGTGCCAGCAGTTACTCTCTAGGAGTGTCGGAGACCCAGTACTTC.

This sequence joins TRBV19 and TRBJ1-3; D gene unclear. CDR3 size: 15 residues. V lost 4 bases and J 0 bases, leaving 10 bases between the germline ends. Germline CDR1 LNHDA, CDR2 SQIVND (reference sequence). The CDR3, as DNA: TGTGCCAGTAGTAGAGCCCAATTCTCTGGAAACACCATATATTTT. Its translation: CASSRAQFSGNTIYF.

The V and J genes are TRBV5-5 and TRBJ2-2; D is unresolved. The CDR3 length is 14 residues. Looked up from germline, CDR1 is SGHKS and CDR2 is YYEKEE (reference sequence). V was pared by 2 bases and J by 1 base, with 6 bases between. The CDR3 region is CASSFAGNTGELFF. The CDR3 DNA reads TGTGCCAGCAGCTTTGCAGGGAACACCGGGGAGCTGTTTTTT.

This clone was recorded once. This sequence joins TRBV13 and TRBJ2-1, with D possibly matching TRBD2 (5 bases). Per germline, CDR1 PRHDT and CDR2 FYEKMQ (reference sequence). The V end lost 5 bases, the J end lost 4 bases, and 12 bases lay between the germline ends. This CDR3 is built from 14 residues. The CDR3 region is CASSLERVYNEQFF. The CDR3 DNA is TGTGCCAGCAGCCTAGAGAGGGTTTACAATGAGCAGTTCTTC.

This clone appeared a few times. The V call is TRBV24-1, the J call TRBJ2-5; D is undetermined. V was pared by 2 bases and J by 3 bases, with 6 bases between. CDR3 size: 13 residues. The germline V gene has CDR1 KGHDR and CDR2 SFDVKD. CDR3 coding DNA: TGTGCCACCAGTGATTGGAGAGAAGAGACCCAGTACTTC. Residues: CATSDWREETQYF.

This chain uses TRBV2 with TRBJ1-1, with D tentatively TRBD1 (6 bases). The germline V gene encodes CDR1 SNHLY and CDR2 FYNNEI. V was clipped by 8 bases and J by 1 base, with 14 bases between them. The CDR3 sequence is 14 residues long. DNA for the CDR3: TGTGCCAGCCGACCGACAGGACCGAACACTGAAGCTTTCTTT. It is translated as CASRPTGPNTEAFF. The full variable domain, completed using reference TRBV2 and TRBJ1-1, is EPEVTQTPSHQVTQMGQEVILRCVPISNHLYFYWYRQILGQKVEFLVSFYNNEISEKSEIFDDQFSVERPDGSNFTLKIRSTKLEDSAMYFCASRPTGPNTEAFFGQGTRLTVV.

The chain combines TRBV7-8 with TRBJ1-3, with D hard to call. The germline V and J ends were trimmed by 1 base and 0 bases, with 10 bases remaining between them. Germline-derived CDR1 and CDR2 are SGHVS and FQNEAQ. The length of the CDR3 is 16 residues. CDR3 in DNA: TGTGCCAGCAGCTTAGATCGAGTCACCTCTGGAAACACCATATATTTT. It translates to CASSLDRVTSGNTIYF.

V and J are TRBV3-1 (or the pseudogene TRBV3-2) and TRBJ2-1; 7 bases are shared with TRBD2. This CDR3 has 17 amino acids. Germline CDR1 and CDR2: LGHDT and YNNKEL (reference sequence). Trimming at V came to 4 bases and at J to 0 bases, leaving 9 bases not matched to a gene. The CDR3 DNA reads as TGTGCCAGCAGCCGGGGAGGGGCGACGGGCTCCTACAATGAGCAGTTCTTC. Residues: CASSRGGATGSYNEQFF.

The chain uses TRBV18 and TRBJ2-7; 7 nucleotides agree with TRBD1. V gave up 2 bases and J gave up 9 bases; unmatched junction bases: 7. The V gene's germline CDR1 is KGHSH and CDR2 LQKENI. The CDR3 loop spans 13 amino acids. The CDR3 DNA sequence: TGTGCCAGCTCACCAGACAGGGCTGGCGGGCAGTACTTC. As protein: CASSPDRAGGQYF.

This clone was counted only a few times. The rearrangement links TRBV11-3 to TRBJ2-7, with 8 positions matching TRBD2. The germline gives CDR1 SGHNT, CDR2 YENEEA. This CDR3 spans 15 amino acids. V shed 1 base, J shed 3 bases, and the junction held 5 bases outside the gene matches. The CDR3 DNA is TGTGCCAGCAGCTTAGGAGGGAGCGGGAGCTACGAGCAGTACTTC. Its protein is CASSLGGSGSYEQYF.

The chain joins TRBV29-1 to TRBJ2-1; the D gene is possibly TRBD2 (5 bases). There are 9 residues in the CDR3. Germline CDR1 and CDR2: SQVTM and ANQGSEA. The germline V and J ends were trimmed by 7 bases and 15 bases, with 13 bases remaining between them. The CDR3 region is CSAGGLPFF. The CDR3 coding sequence is TGCAGCGCTGGAGGACTCCCGTTCTTC.

The chain recombines TRBV28 with TRBJ2-5, with D possibly being TRBD1 (6 bases). V lost 2 bases and J 5 bases, leaving 9 bases between the germline ends. Germline CDR1 reads MDHEN; CDR2 reads SYDVKM. The CDR3 extends over 13 amino acids. The CDR3 DNA follows: TGTGCCAGCAGTTTAGGGGGCGGGGAGACCCAGTACTTC. This encodes CASSLGGGETQYF.